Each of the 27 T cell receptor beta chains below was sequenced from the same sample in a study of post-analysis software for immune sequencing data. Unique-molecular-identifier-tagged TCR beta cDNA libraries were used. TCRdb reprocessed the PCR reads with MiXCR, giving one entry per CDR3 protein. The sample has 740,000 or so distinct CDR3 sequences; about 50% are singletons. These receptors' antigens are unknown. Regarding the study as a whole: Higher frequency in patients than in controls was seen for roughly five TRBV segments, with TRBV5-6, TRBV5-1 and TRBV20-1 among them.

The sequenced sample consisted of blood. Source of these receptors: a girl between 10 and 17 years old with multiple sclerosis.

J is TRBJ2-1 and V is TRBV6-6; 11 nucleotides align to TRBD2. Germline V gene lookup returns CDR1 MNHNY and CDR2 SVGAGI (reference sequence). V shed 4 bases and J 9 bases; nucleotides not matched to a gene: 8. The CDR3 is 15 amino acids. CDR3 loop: CASSSLAGAGGEQFF. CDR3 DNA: TGTGCCAGCAGTTCACTAGCGGGGGCCGGGGGTGAGCAGTTCTTC.

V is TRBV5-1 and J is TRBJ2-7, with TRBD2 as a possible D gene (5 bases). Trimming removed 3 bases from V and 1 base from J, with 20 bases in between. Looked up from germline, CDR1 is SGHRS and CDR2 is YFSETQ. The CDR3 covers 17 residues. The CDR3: CASSSVSTNSVSYEQYF. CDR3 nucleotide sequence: TGCGCCAGCAGCTCAGTCTCGACTAACTCCGTTTCCTACGAGCAGTACTTC.

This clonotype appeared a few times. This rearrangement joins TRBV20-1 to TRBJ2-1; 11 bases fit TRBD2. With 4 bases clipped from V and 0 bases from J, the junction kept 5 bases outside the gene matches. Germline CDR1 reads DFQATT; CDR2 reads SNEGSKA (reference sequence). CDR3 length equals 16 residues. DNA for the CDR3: TGCAGTGCTATCCCGACTAGCGGGGACTCCTACAATGAGCAGTTCTTC. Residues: CSAIPTSGDSYNEQFF.

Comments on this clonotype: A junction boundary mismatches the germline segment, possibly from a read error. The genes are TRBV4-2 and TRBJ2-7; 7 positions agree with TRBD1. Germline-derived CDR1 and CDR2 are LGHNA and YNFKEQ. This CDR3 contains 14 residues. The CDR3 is CASSRDSLSYGQYF. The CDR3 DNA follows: TGTGCCAGCAGCCGGGACAGCCTTTCCTACGGGCAGTACTTC.

The CDR3, as DNA: TGTGCCAGCAGCGAGGCGTGGGACAGGGGGACCTACGAGCAGTACTTC. Amino acid sequence: CASSEAWDRGTYEQYF. The rearrangement uses TRBV9 and TRBJ2-7, with 11 bases identical to TRBD1. J gave up 2 bases and V 3 bases, and 7 bases lay outside the gene matches. The germline gives CDR1 SGDLS, CDR2 YYNGEE. The CDR3 sequence is 16 residues long.

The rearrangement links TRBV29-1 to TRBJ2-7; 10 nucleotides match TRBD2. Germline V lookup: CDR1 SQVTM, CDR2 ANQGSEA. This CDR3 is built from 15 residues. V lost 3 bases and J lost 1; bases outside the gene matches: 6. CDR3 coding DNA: TGCAGCGTTGATGGCCCAGCGGGAGGGTCCTACGAGCAGTACTTC. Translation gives CSVDGPAGGSYEQYF.

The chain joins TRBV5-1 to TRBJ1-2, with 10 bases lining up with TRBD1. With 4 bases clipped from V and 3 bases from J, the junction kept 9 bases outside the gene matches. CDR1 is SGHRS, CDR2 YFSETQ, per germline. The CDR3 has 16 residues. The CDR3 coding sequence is TGCGCCAGCAGCCACACCGGGACAGGGGCTGACTATGGCTACACCTTC. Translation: CASSHTGTGADYGYTF.

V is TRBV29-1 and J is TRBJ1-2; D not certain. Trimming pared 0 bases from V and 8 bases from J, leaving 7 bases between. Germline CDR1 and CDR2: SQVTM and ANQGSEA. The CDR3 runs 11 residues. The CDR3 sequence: CSVEDREGYTF. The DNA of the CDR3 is TGCAGCGTTGAAGATAGGGAGGGCTACACCTTC.

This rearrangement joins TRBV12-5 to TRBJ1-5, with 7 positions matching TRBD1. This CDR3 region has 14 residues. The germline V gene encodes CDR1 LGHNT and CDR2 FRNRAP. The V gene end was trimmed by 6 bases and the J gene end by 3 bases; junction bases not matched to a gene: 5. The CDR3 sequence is CASGPDRTNQPQHF. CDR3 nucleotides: TGTGCTAGTGGGCCGGACAGGACCAATCAGCCCCAGCATTTT.

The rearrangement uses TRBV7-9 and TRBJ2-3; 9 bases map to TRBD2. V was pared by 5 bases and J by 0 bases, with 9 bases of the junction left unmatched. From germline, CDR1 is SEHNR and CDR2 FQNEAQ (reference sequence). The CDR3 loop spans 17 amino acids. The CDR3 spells CASSPSGILTSTDTQYF. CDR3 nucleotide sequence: TGTGCCAGCAGCCCTAGCGGGATCCTTACTAGCACAGATACGCAGTATTTT.

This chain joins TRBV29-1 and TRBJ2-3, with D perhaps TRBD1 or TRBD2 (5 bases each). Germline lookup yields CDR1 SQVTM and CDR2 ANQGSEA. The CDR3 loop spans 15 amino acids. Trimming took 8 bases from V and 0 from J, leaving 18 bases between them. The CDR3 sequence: CSLLGGSRSTDTQYF. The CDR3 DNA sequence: TGCAGCCTCCTTGGGGGATCCCGTAGCACAGATACGCAGTATTTT.

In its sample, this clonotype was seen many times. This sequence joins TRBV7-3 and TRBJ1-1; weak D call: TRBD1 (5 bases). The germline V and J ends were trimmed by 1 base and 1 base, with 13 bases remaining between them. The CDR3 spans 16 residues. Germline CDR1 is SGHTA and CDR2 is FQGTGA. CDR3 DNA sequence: TGTGCCAGCAGCTTAAACCCGGGACGGGCGAACACTGAAGCTTTCTTT. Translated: CASSLNPGRANTEAFF.

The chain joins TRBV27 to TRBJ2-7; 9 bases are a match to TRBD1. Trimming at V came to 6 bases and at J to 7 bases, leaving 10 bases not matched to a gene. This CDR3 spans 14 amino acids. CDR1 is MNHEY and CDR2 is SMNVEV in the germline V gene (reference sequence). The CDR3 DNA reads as TGTGCCAGCAGCCGGACAGGGGAGGCCGGTGAGCAGTACTTC. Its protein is CASSRTGEAGEQYF.

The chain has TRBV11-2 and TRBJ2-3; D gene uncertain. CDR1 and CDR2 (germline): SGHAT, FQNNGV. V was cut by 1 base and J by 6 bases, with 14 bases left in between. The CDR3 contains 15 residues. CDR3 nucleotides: TGTGCCAGCAGCTTAGGGCCCCTTAGTCACGATACGCAGTATTTT. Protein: CASSLGPLSHDTQYF.

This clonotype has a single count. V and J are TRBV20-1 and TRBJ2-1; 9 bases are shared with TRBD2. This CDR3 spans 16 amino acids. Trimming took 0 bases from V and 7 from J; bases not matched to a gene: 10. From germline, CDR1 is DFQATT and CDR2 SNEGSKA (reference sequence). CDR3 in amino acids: CSARDEFAGGANEQFF. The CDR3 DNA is TGCAGTGCTAGAGATGAATTCGCGGGAGGGGCGAATGAGCAGTTCTTC.

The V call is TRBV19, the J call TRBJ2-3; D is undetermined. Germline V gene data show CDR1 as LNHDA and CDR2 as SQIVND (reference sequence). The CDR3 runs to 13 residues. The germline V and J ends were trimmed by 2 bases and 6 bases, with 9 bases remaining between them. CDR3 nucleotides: TGTGCCAGTAGTATAAGTGTTACGGATACGCAGTATTTT. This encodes CASSISVTDTQYF.

The CDR3 DNA sequence: TGCAGTGCTAGAGGTCGGAGCGGGAGGGCTAGCACAGATACGCAGTATTTT. Its translation is CSARGRSGRASTDTQYF. The chain joins TRBV20-1 to TRBJ2-3; 10 bases are shared with TRBD2. Germline-derived CDR1 and CDR2 are DFQATT and SNEGSKA (reference sequence). Trimming cost V 1 base and J 0 bases; bases outside gene matches: 7. The CDR3 loop spans 17 amino acids.

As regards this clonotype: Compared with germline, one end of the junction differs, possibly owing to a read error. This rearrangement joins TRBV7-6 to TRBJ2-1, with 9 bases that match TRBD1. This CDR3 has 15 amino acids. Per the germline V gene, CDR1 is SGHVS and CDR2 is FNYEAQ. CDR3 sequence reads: CASSPGQGLVNGQFF. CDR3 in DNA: TGTGCCAGCAGCCCTGGACAGGGGCTCGTCAATGGGCAGTTCTTC.

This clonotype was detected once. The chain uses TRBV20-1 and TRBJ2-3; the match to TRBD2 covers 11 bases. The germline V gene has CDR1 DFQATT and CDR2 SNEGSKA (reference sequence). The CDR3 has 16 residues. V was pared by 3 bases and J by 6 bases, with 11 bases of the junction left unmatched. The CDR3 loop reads CSASFLAGGRQDTQYF. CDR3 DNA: TGCAGTGCTAGCTTCTTAGCGGGAGGGCGCCAGGATACGCAGTATTTT.

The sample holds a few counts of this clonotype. The CDR3 DNA reads as TGTGCCAGCAGCTTAGCACAGACAGGGCGCCAAGAGACCCAGTACTTC. It is translated as CASSLAQTGRQETQYF. The chain has TRBV13 and TRBJ2-5; 7 bases are a match to TRBD1. V trimming: 1 base; J trimming: 1 base; junction bases outside the gene matches: 6. The CDR3 totals 16 residues. In germline, CDR1 is PRHDT, CDR2 FYEKMQ (reference sequence).

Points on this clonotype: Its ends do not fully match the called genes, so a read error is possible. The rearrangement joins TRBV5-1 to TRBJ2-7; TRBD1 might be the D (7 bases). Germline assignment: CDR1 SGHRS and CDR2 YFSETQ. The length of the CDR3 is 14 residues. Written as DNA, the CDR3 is TGCGCCAGCAGCGTGTCCAGGGGGGCCTACGGGCAGTACTTC. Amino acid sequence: CASSVSRGAYGQYF.

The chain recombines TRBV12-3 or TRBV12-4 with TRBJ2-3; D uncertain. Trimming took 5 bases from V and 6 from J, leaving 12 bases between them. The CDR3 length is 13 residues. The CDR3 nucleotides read TGTGCCAGCAGTACCACCGACGGGGATACGCAGTATTTT. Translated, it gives CASSTTDGDTQYF.

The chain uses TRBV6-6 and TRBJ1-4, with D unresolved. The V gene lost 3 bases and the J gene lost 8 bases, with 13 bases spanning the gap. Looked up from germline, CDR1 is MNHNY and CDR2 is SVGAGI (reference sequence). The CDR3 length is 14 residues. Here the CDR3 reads CASSYLETDEKLFF. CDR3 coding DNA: TGTGCCAGCAGTTATCTCGAGACGGACGAAAAACTGTTTTTT.

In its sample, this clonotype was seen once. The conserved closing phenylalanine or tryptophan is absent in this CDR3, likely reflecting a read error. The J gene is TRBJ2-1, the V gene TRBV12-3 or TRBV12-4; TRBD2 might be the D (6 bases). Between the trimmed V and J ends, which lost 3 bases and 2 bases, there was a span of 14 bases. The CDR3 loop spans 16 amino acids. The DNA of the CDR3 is TGTGCCAGCAGTTTTGAGCGGGCCCCACCCTACAATGAGCAGTTCGTC. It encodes CASSFERAPPYNEQFV.

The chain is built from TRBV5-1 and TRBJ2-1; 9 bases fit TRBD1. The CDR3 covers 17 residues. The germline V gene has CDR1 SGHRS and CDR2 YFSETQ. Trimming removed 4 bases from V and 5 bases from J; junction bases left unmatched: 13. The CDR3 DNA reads TGCGCCAGCAGCACTAAGGGACAGGGTAAGAAGGACAATGAGCAGTTCTTC. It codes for CASSTKGQGKKDNEQFF.

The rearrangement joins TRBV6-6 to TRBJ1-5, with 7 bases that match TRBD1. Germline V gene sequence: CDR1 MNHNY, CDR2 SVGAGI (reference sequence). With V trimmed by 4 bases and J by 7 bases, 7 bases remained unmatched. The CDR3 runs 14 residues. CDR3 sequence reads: CASSSTGEHQPQHF. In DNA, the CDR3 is TGTGCCAGCAGTTCTACAGGGGAACACCAGCCCCAGCATTTT.

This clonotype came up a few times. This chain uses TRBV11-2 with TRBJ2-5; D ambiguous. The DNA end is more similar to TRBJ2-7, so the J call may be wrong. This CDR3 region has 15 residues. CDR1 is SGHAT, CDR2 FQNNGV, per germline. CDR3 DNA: TGTGCCAGCAGCTTAGTGCGCAGGCTAAGTTACGAGCAGTACTTC. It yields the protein CASSLVRRLSYEQYF.